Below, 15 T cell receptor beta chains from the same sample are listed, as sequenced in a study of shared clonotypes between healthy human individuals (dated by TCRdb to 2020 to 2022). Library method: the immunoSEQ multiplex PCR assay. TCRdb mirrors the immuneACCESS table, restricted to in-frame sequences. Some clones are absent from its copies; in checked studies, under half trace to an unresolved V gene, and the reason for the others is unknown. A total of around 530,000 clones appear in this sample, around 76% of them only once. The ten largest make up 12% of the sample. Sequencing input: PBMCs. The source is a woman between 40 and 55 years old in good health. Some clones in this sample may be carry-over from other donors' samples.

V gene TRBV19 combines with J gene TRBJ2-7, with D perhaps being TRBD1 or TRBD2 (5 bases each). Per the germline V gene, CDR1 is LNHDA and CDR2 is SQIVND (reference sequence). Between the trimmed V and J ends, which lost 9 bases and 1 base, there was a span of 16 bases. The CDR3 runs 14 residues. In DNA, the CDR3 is TGTGCCAGACGGGGCGGAACCCAATCCTACGAGCAGTACTTC. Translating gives CARRGGTQSYEQYF.

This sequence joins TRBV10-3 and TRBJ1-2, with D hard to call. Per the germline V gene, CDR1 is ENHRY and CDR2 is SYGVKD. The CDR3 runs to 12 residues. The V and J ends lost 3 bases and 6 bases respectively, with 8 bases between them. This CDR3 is CAISENGDGYTF. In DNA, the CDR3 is TGTGCCATCAGTGAAAATGGGGATGGCTACACCTTC.

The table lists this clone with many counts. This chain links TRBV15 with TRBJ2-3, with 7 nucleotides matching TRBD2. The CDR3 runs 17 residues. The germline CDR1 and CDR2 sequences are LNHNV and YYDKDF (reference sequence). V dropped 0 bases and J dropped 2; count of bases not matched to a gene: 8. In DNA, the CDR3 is TGTGCCACCAGCAGAGATCTATGGCGGGAGAACACAGATACGCAGTATTTT. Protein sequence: CATSRDLWRENTDTQYF.

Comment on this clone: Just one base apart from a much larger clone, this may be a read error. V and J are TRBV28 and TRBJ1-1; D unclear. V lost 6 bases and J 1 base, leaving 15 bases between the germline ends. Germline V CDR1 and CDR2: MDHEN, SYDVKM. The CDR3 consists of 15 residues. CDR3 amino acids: CASRPYGRGNTEAFF. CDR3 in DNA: TGTGCCAGCAGGCCGTACGGGAGAGGGAACACTGAAGCTTTCTTT.

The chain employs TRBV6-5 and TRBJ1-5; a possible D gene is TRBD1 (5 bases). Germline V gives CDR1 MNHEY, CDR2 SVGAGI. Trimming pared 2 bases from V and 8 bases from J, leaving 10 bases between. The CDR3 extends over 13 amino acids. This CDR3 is CASSYGGVEPQHF. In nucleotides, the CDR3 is TGTGCCAGCAGTTACGGAGGGGTGGAGCCCCAGCATTTT.

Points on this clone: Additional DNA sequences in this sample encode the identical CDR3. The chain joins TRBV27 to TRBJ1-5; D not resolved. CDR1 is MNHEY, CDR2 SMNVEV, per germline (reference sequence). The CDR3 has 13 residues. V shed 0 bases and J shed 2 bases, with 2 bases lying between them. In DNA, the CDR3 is TGTGCCAGCAGTTTATCGGGCAATCAGCCCCAGCATTTT. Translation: CASSLSGNQPQHF.

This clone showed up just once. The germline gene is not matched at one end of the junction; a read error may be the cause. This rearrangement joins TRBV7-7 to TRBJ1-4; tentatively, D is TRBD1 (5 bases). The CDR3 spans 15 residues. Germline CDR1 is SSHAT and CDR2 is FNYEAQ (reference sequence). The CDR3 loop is CASSQTAAQGEKLFF. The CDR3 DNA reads TGTGCTAGCAGCCAGACAGCCGCACAAGGTGAAAAACTGTTTTTT.

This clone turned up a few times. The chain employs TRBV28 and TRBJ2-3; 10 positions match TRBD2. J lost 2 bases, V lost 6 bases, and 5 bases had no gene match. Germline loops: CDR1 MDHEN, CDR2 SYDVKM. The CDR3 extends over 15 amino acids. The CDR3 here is CASSVAGGHTDTQYF. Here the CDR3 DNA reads TGTGCCAGCAGCGTAGCGGGAGGACACACAGATACGCAGTATTTT.

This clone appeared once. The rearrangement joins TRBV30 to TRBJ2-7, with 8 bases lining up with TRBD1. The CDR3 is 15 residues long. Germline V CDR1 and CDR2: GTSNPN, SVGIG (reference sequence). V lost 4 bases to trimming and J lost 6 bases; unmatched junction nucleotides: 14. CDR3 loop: CAWKTADRDSLEQYF. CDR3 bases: TGTGCCTGGAAGACCGCGGACAGGGATTCTCTCGAGCAGTACTTC. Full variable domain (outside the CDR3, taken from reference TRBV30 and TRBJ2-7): SQTIHQWPATLVQPVGSPLSLECTVEGTSNPNLYWYRQAAGRGLQLLFYSVGIGQISSEVPQNLSASRPQDRQFILSSKKLLLSDSGFYLCAWKTADRDSLEQYFGPGTRLTVT.

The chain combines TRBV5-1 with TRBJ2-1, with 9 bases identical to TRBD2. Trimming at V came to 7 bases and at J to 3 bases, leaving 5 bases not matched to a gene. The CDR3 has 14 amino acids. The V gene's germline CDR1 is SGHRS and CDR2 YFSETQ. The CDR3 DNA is TGCGCCAGCCGACTAGCGGAGGACTACAATGAGCAGTTCTTC. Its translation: CASRLAEDYNEQFF.

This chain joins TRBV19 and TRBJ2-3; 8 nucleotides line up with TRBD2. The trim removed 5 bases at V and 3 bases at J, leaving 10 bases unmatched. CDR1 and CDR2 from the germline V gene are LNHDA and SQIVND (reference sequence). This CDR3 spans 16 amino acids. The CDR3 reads CASSVMSGRGTDTQYF. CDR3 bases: TGTGCCAGTAGTGTAATGAGCGGGAGAGGGACAGATACGCAGTATTTT.

CDR3 sequence reads: CASSLSRTSPGNEQFF. In nucleotides, the CDR3 is TGTGCCAGCAGTTTATCCAGGACTAGTCCGGGCAATGAGCAGTTCTTC. The rearrangement uses TRBV27 and TRBJ2-1; TRBD2 matches at 7 bases. Germline CDR1 MNHEY, CDR2 SMNVEV (reference sequence). Trimming took 0 bases from V and 6 from J; bases not matched to a gene: 8. The CDR3 runs to 16 residues.

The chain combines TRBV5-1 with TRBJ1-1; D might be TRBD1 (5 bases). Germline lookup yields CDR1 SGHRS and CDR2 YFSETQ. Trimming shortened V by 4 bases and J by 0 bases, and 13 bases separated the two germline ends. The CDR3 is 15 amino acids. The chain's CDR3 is CASSGGGFLNTEAFF. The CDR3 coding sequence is TGCGCCAGCAGCGGCGGGGGGTTCTTGAACACTGAAGCTTTCTTT.

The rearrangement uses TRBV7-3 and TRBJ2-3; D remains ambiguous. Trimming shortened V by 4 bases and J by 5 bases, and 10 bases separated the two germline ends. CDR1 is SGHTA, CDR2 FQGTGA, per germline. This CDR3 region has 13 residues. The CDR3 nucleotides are TGTGCCAGCAGCTCCCCCCCAGAAGATACGCAGTATTTT. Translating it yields CASSSPPEDTQYF.

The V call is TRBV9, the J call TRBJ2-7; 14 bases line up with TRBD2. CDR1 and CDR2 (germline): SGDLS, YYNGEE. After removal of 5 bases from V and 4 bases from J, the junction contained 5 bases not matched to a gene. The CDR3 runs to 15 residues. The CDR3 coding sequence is TGTGCCAGCAGTCGGACTAGCGGGAGGTGGTACGAGCAGTACTTC. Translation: CASSRTSGRWYEQYF.